Listed below are T cell receptor beta chains from one sample, sequenced in a study of CD8 T cells in Susac syndrome. TCRdb processed the immunoSEQ multiplex PCR reads anew with MiXCR; each CDR3 protein has one entry. Counted here are about 210,000 distinct CDR3 sequences, roughly 93% occurring once; the ten biggest clones make up around 0.15%. Input material: CD4+ T cells from PBMCs. These TCRs come from a human donor with Susac syndrome. CDR3s include the opening cysteine and the closing phenylalanine or tryptophan. Each record gives: clone size, D gene, V gene, J gene, CDR3 DNA, CDR3 protein. A D gene is named only where the DNA matches it firmly. Clone size is shown for a subset of rows, as once, few, many or a class of expanded clone.

clone size: once; D gene: TRBD1; V gene: TRBV27; J gene: TRBJ1-2; CDR3 DNA: TGTGCCAGCAGGCGTGCGTCAGGGGGCACTAACTATGGCTACACCTTC; CDR3 protein: CASRRASGGTNYGYTF
clone size: .; D gene: TRBD2; V gene: TRBV7-3; J gene: TRBJ2-5; CDR3 DNA: TGTGCCAGCAGCCCAGCGGGGGCCCAAGAGACCCAGTACTTC; CDR3 protein: CASSPAGAQETQYF
clone size: .; D gene: TRBD2; V gene: TRBV4-2; J gene: TRBJ2-1; CDR3 DNA: TGTGCCAGCAGCCAAGAAGTAGCGGGGGGCCGGTACAATGAGCAGTTCTTC; CDR3 protein: CASSQEVAGGRYNEQFF
clone size: .; D gene: .; V gene: TRBV14; J gene: TRBJ2-5; CDR3 DNA: TGTGCCAGCAGCCAAGAGCATAAGGCCAGCCAAGAGACCCAGTACTTC; CDR3 protein: CASSQEHKASQETQYF
clone size: .; D gene: .; V gene: TRBV29-1; J gene: TRBJ1-1; CDR3 DNA: TGCAGCGCCACGGAGGGCCCGAACACTGAAGCTTTCTTT; CDR3 protein: CSATEGPNTEAFF
clone size: .; D gene: .; V gene: TRBV20-1; J gene: TRBJ1-5; CDR3 DNA: TGCAGTGCTAGGCCAGGGTCGTTCGATCAGCCCCAGCATTTT; CDR3 protein: CSARPGSFDQPQHF
clone size: .; D gene: .; V gene: TRBV20-1; J gene: TRBJ1-5; CDR3 DNA: TGCAGTGCTAGTCTGGGCAATCAGCCCCAGCATTTT; CDR3 protein: CSASLGNQPQHF
clone size: .; D gene: .; V gene: TRBV6-5; J gene: TRBJ2-7; CDR3 DNA: TGTGCCAGCAGTCGACACGCTGCCTCCTACGAGCAGTACTTC; CDR3 protein: CASSRHAASYEQYF
clone size: .; D gene: .; V gene: TRBV12-3/TRBV12-4; J gene: TRBJ2-7; CDR3 DNA: TGTGCCAGCAGTTTAGAGCCAAATACCTACGAGCAGTACTTC; CDR3 protein: CASSLEPNTYEQYF
clone size: .; D gene: .; V gene: TRBV5-4; J gene: TRBJ1-1; CDR3 DNA: TGTGCCAGCAGCTTGGAACCGTCGAACACTGAAGCTTTCTTT; CDR3 protein: CASSLEPSNTEAFF
clone size: .; D gene: TRBD2; V gene: TRBV10-3; J gene: TRBJ2-1; CDR3 DNA: TGTGCCATCAGTACCCCCGGGGAGGGTTTGGATGAGCAGTTCTTC; CDR3 protein: CAISTPGEGLDEQFF
clone size: once; D gene: .; V gene: TRBV4-3; J gene: TRBJ1-2; CDR3 DNA: TGCGCCAGCAGCCAGAACGCGATTGGGGCCAGGACGGGTGGCTACACCTTC; CDR3 protein: CASSQNAIGARTGGYTF
clone size: .; D gene: .; V gene: TRBV24-1; J gene: TRBJ2-3; CDR3 DNA: TGTGCCAACACAGATACGCAGTATTTT; CDR3 protein: CANTDTQYF
clone size: .; D gene: .; V gene: TRBV3-1; J gene: TRBJ2-7; CDR3 DNA: TGTGCCAGCAGCCAAGCCGGGACACGGTCCTACGAGCAGTACTTC; CDR3 protein: CASSQAGTRSYEQYF
clone size: .; D gene: .; V gene: TRBV30; J gene: TRBJ1-2; CDR3 DNA: TGTGCCTACAGGGTTCTTGGCTACACCTTC; CDR3 protein: CAYRVLGYTF
clone size: .; D gene: TRBD1; V gene: TRBV6-2/TRBV6-3; J gene: TRBJ2-7; CDR3 DNA: TGTGCCAGCAGTACGGACAGGGGGCCCTACGAGCAGTACTTC; CDR3 protein: CASSTDRGPYEQYF
clone size: .; D gene: .; V gene: TRBV5-1; J gene: TRBJ2-2; CDR3 DNA: TGCGCCAGCAGCTTACGCAGGGGAGGTACCGGGGAGCTGTTTTTT; CDR3 protein: CASSLRRGGTGELFF
clone size: .; D gene: TRBD1; V gene: TRBV11-1; J gene: TRBJ1-2; CDR3 DNA: TGTGCCAGCAGCGGCCGACAGGGGGTTCGCTATGGCTACACCTTC; CDR3 protein: CASSGRQGVRYGYTF
clone size: .; D gene: TRBD2; V gene: TRBV6-5; J gene: TRBJ2-1; CDR3 DNA: TGTGCCAGCAGTTACTCAACTAGCGGCTCCTACAATGAGCAGTTCTTC; CDR3 protein: CASSYSTSGSYNEQFF
clone size: .; D gene: .; V gene: TRBV15; J gene: TRBJ1-6; CDR3 DNA: TGTGCCACCAGCAGAGGTGCAGGGGATCCCTATAATTCACCCCTCCACTTT; CDR3 protein: CATSRGAGDPYNSPLHF
clone size: .; D gene: TRBD2; V gene: TRBV4-1; J gene: TRBJ2-2; CDR3 DNA: TGCGCCAGCAGCCAAGAAAGACTAGCCAATGAGGCCGGGGAGCTGTTTTTT; CDR3 protein: CASSQERLANEAGELFF
clone size: .; D gene: TRBD1; V gene: TRBV3-1; J gene: TRBJ2-7; CDR3 DNA: TGTGCCAGCAGCCCCGGGACAGGGATCTACGAGCAGTACTTC; CDR3 protein: CASSPGTGIYEQYF
clone size: once; D gene: .; V gene: TRBV20-1; J gene: TRBJ1-5; CDR3 DNA: TGCAGTGCTTCACAGGCCACCTTCTCTAATAGCAATCAGCCCCAGCATTTT; CDR3 protein: CSASQATFSNSNQPQHF
clone size: .; D gene: .; V gene: TRBV7-9; J gene: TRBJ2-7; CDR3 DNA: TGTGCCAGCAGCTCGACTACGATCTACGAGCAGTACTTC; CDR3 protein: CASSSTTIYEQYF
clone size: .; D gene: .; V gene: TRBV3-1; J gene: TRBJ1-2; CDR3 DNA: TGTGCCAGCAGCCAAGAAGGGGCTTGGGGTTATGGCTACACCTTC; CDR3 protein: CASSQEGAWGYGYTF
clone size: .; D gene: .; V gene: TRBV7-9; J gene: TRBJ2-3; CDR3 DNA: TGTGCCAGCAGCTTAGTTTCGCCCAGCACAGATACGCAGTATTTT; CDR3 protein: CASSLVSPSTDTQYF
clone size: .; D gene: .; V gene: TRBV30; J gene: TRBJ1-1; CDR3 DNA: TGTGCCTGGTCCCCCATCGGGACCCCGACTAACACTGAAGCTTTCTTT; CDR3 protein: CAWSPIGTPTNTEAFF
clone size: .; D gene: TRBD1; V gene: TRBV6-5; J gene: TRBJ1-2; CDR3 DNA: TGTGCCAGCAGCCGGACAGGGAAAGAGAATGGCTACACCTTC; CDR3 protein: CASSRTGKENGYTF
clone size: .; D gene: TRBD1; V gene: TRBV6-6; J gene: TRBJ1-4; CDR3 DNA: TGTGCCAGCAGACAGGGGGACGAAAAACTGTTTTTT; CDR3 protein: CASRQGDEKLFF
clone size: .; D gene: .; V gene: TRBV7-2; J gene: TRBJ2-7; CDR3 DNA: TGTGCCAGCAGCGAAGGGAGGCCGCAGCTTGGCGAGCAGTACTTC; CDR3 protein: CASSEGRPQLGEQYF
clone size: .; D gene: .; V gene: TRBV6-5; J gene: TRBJ1-2; CDR3 DNA: TGTGCCAGCAGTCCGAACACCGGGGATGGCTACACCTTC; CDR3 protein: CASSPNTGDGYTF
clone size: .; D gene: .; V gene: TRBV7-9; J gene: TRBJ2-7; CDR3 DNA: TGTGCCAGCAGCTTAGATTCGGTCTACGAGCAGTACTTC; CDR3 protein: CASSLDSVYEQYF
clone size: .; D gene: TRBD1; V gene: TRBV5-1; J gene: TRBJ2-7; CDR3 DNA: TGCGCCAGCAGTCCGGGGTCCGGACAGGGGACCTACGAGCAGTACTTC; CDR3 protein: CASSPGSGQGTYEQYF